This entry concerns a single TCR beta chain. This entry comes from a study of CD8+ T cells in alopecia areata. Trimming removed 7 bases at V and 2 bases at J, with 12 bases between. Germline V gives CDR1 SGHRS, CDR2 YFSETQ. This CDR3 comprises 13 residues. TCR sequencing used cDNA made by reverse transcription of extracted RNA. The method was immunoSEQ multiplex PCR; TCRdb's version includes in-frame clones alone and lacks a portion of them. In the table there are 150,000 to 200,000 clones, about three fifths of which are singletons. Treatment of the sample: oral pan-JAK inhibitor, 5-10 mg twice daily.

The receptor's source is a human donor with alopecia areata. This chain connects TRBV5-1 to TRBJ2-5; D uncertain. Specimen: CD4+ T cells sorted from blood, collected at roughly week 49, from a patient treated with tofacitinib. The CDR3 DNA reads TGCGCCAGCGGCTGGTCCGTGCAAGAGACCCAGTACTTC. It codes for CASGWSVQETQYF.